What follows are 17 T cell receptor beta chains derived from one specimen sequenced in a study of blood T cell repertoires in COVID-19. Clones were read by immunoSEQ multiplex PCR, and TCRdb kept only the in-frame ones, dropping some. Of 65,000 to 90,000 clones listed, around 88% are singletons. What was sequenced was peripheral blood. All receptors derive from a woman of 80 years or more with acute or convalescent COVID-19.

J is TRBJ1-5 and V is TRBV5-8; no firm D call. Germline values: CDR1 SGHTS, CDR2 YDEGEE. This CDR3 contains 15 residues. Trimming stripped 0 bases from V and 0 bases from J, with 7 bases between. In DNA, the CDR3 is TGTGCCAGCAGCTTGGGCGCTTATAGCAATCAGCCCCAGCATTTT. It is translated as CASSLGAYSNQPQHF.

The genes are TRBV7-9 and TRBJ1-2, with 7 bases matching TRBD1. Unmatched junction bases numbered 12, after V lost 5 bases and J lost 3 bases. The CDR3 is 16 amino acids. The germline V gene has CDR1 SEHNR and CDR2 FQNEAQ (reference sequence). The CDR3 nucleotides are TGTGCCAGCAGCCAATTCCCAGGGGGAGGAGACTATGGCTACACCTTC. Protein: CASSQFPGGGDYGYTF.

The rearrangement links TRBV19 to TRBJ2-7; possibly TRBD1 for D (5 bases). This CDR3 is built from 13 residues. Trimming removed 5 bases from V and 5 bases from J, with 13 bases in between. Germline V gives CDR1 LNHDA, CDR2 SQIVND (reference sequence). The CDR3 spells CASSVSRVNEQYF. The CDR3 region has the DNA TGTGCCAGTAGTGTCTCCAGGGTCAACGAGCAGTACTTC.

The CDR3 DNA is TGTGCCAGCAGCCAAGTTCAGGGGGCCCACTACGAGCAGTACTTC. Its translation: CASSQVQGAHYEQYF. The gene calls are TRBV3-1 (or the pseudogene TRBV3-2) and TRBJ2-7; 8 bases agree with TRBD1. This CDR3 is 15 amino acids long. Trimming removed 1 base from V and 3 bases from J; junction bases left unmatched: 5. The germline V gene has CDR1 LGHDT and CDR2 YNNKEL (reference sequence).

The rearrangement links TRBV6-2 or TRBV6-3 to TRBJ2-2; 10 bases match TRBD2. Germline trimming cut 2 bases from V and 4 bases from J; bases unmatched to any gene: 10. CDR1 is MNHEY, CDR2 SVGEGT, per germline. The CDR3 totals 18 residues. The CDR3 coding sequence is TGTGCCAGCAGTTACAAAGCGGGGGGGCCCGAAAGCACCGGGGAGCTGTTTTTT. This translates into CASSYKAGGPESTGELFF.

J is TRBJ2-1 and V is TRBV24-1; TRBD1 agrees at 9 bases. The CDR3 runs 14 residues. Germline V CDR1 and CDR2: KGHDR, SFDVKD. Trimming removed 4 bases from V and 5 bases from J; junction bases left unmatched: 2. As DNA, the CDR3 is TGTGCCACCAGTGAGACAGGGGGTAACAATGAGCAGTTCTTC. Protein product: CATSETGGNNEQFF.

This clone was observed once. The chain has TRBV19 and TRBJ1-3; D possibly corresponds to TRBD1 (5 bases). Trimming cost V 7 bases and J 2 bases, with 15 bases left between them. The germline gives CDR1 LNHDA, CDR2 SQIVND (reference sequence). This CDR3 is built from 15 residues. The CDR3 sequence is CASTPRGGAGNTIYF. The CDR3 DNA reads as TGTGCCAGTACCCCTAGGGGCGGAGCTGGAAACACCATATATTTT. The full variable domain, its missing parts supplied by reference TRBV19 and TRBJ1-3, is DGGITQSPKYLFRKEGQNVTLSCEQNLNHDAMYWYRQDPGQGLRLIYYSQIVNDFQKGDIAEGYSVSREKKESFPLTVTSAQKNPTAFYLCASTPRGGAGNTIYFGEGSWLTVV.

This chain uses TRBV19 with TRBJ2-3; 7 bases are shared with TRBD1. The germline CDR1 and CDR2 sequences are LNHDA and SQIVND (reference sequence). Trimming at V came to 4 bases and at J to 1 base, leaving 8 bases not matched to a gene. This CDR3 is 16 amino acids long. CDR3 sequence: CASSTTDRVGTDTQYF. CDR3 DNA sequence: TGTGCCAGTAGTACGACCGACAGGGTCGGCACAGATACGCAGTATTTT.

The CDR3 here is CASSLDLVADQNTGELFF. CDR3 DNA: TGTGCCAGCAGCTTAGATTTGGTAGCAGACCAGAACACCGGGGAGCTGTTTTTT. J is TRBJ2-2 and V is TRBV11-2; D gene unclear. Germline V CDR1 and CDR2: SGHAT, FQNNGV. The CDR3 runs to 18 residues. Trimming took 0 bases from V and 1 from J, leaving 15 bases between them.

The V call is TRBV5-4, the J call TRBJ2-5, with a weak D call TRBD1 (6 bases). Trimming pared 0 bases from V and 5 bases from J, leaving 14 bases between. The CDR3 is 15 residues long. From germline, CDR1 is SGHNT and CDR2 YYREEE (reference sequence). The DNA of the CDR3 is TGTGCCAGCAGCTTGGACACAGGGTTTGGCGAGACCCAGTACTTC. The encoded protein is CASSLDTGFGETQYF.

The rearrangement links TRBV2 to TRBJ1-2; D unclear. Germline V CDR1 and CDR2: SNHLY, FYNNEI. The V end lost 6 bases, the J end lost 3 bases, and 14 bases lay between the germline ends. The CDR3 sequence is 14 residues long. This CDR3 is CASRQQGADYGYTF. The CDR3 region has the DNA TGTGCCAGCAGGCAACAAGGTGCGGACTATGGCTACACCTTC. The entire variable domain, with the rest obtained from reference TRBV2 and TRBJ1-2, is as follows: EPEVTQTPSHQVTQMGQEVILRCVPISNHLYFYWYRQILGQKVEFLVSFYNNEISEKSEIFDDQFSVERPDGSNFTLKIRSTKLEDSAMYFCASRQQGADYGYTFGSGTRLTVV.

The chain uses TRBV7-2 and TRBJ2-1, with D tentatively TRBD2 (5 bases). The CDR3 is 16 amino acids. V lost 0 bases, J lost 1 base, and 10 bases lay in between. Per the germline V gene, CDR1 is SGHTA and CDR2 is FQGNSA. The CDR3 DNA sequence: TGTGCCAGCAGCTTAGCCCCGGGATTATCCTACAATGAGCAGTTCTTC. Residues: CASSLAPGLSYNEQFF.

The rearrangement joins TRBV2 to TRBJ2-5; D is perhaps TRBD2 (6 bases). Per the germline V gene, CDR1 is SNHLY and CDR2 is FYNNEI. CDR3 length equals 15 residues. Between the trimmed V and J ends, which lost 8 bases and 1 base, there was a span of 17 bases. The CDR3 DNA reads TGTGCCAGCTCTGTTAGGGACTTGGTCCAAGAGACCCAGTACTTC. Translating it yields CASSVRDLVQETQYF.

The rearrangement joins TRBV6-2 or TRBV6-3 to TRBJ2-2; 8 bases align to TRBD2. Losses at the gene ends were 7 bases for V and 5 bases for J; bases not matched to a gene: 6. CDR3 length equals 14 residues. Germline CDR1 MNHEY, CDR2 SVGEGT. The CDR3 nucleotides are TGTGCCAGCACCCCGGGAGGGGGTACCGGGGAGCTGTTTTTT. The encoded protein is CASTPGGGTGELFF.

This chain links TRBV30 with TRBJ1-2; D is uncertain. CDR1 and CDR2 (germline): GTSNPN, SVGIG (reference sequence). Deletions cut 7 bases from V and 4 bases from J, with 13 bases between. This CDR3 contains 12 residues. The CDR3, as DNA: TGTGCCTCCCCCAGAAAAAGCTATGGCTACACCTTC. Amino acid sequence: CASPRKSYGYTF.

The chain couples TRBV7-9 to TRBJ2-1; 9 nucleotides agree with TRBD2. V gave up 7 bases and J gave up 5 bases; unmatched junction bases: 3. Germline CDR1 reads SEHNR; CDR2 reads FQNEAQ (reference sequence). CDR3 length equals 13 residues. This CDR3 is CASILAGNNEQFF. As DNA, the CDR3 is TGTGCCAGCATACTAGCGGGTAACAATGAGCAGTTCTTC.

This chain connects TRBV19 to TRBJ2-4; D might be TRBD1 (8 bases). Germline V CDR1 and CDR2: LNHDA, SQIVND (reference sequence). Trimming took 7 bases from V and 3 from J, leaving 13 bases between them. The CDR3 loop spans 14 amino acids. CDR3 protein: CASKQGGDKNIQYF. The CDR3 DNA reads as TGTGCCAGTAAACAGGGGGGGGACAAAAACATTCAGTACTTC.